The 21 T cell receptor beta chains listed next were all sequenced from one sample in a study of T cells in localized non-small cell lung cancer. The repertoire was sequenced with immunoSEQ multiplex PCR; TCRdb's copy has only in-frame clones and lacks some. This table has around 45,000 clones, around 83% appearing once. Source: PBMCs, taken before any cancer treatment. All receptors come from a man between 40 and 75 years old with stage II lung adenocarcinoma.

This clone was counted between two and nine times. The rearrangement links TRBV10-3 to TRBJ2-7; TRBD2 matches 9 bases. The V gene end was trimmed by 3 bases and the J gene end by 6 bases; junction bases not matched to a gene: 12. The germline CDR1 and CDR2 sequences are ENHRY and SYGVKD. The CDR3 runs 16 residues. The DNA for the CDR3 is TGTGCCATCAGTGAAGGCGCTAGCGGGGTATCTGGCGAGCAGTACTTC. It specifies CAISEGASGVSGEQYF.

The J gene is TRBJ1-1, the V gene TRBV5-6; D is undetermined. The CDR3 totals 14 residues. Germline V gene sequence: CDR1 SGHDT, CDR2 YYEEEE. Trimming removed 4 bases at V and 0 bases at J, with 10 bases between. The CDR3 loop is CASSPVLVNTEAFF. The CDR3 nucleotides read TGTGCCAGCAGCCCTGTTCTTGTGAACACTGAAGCTTTCTTT.

The CDR3 DNA reads as TGTGCCAGCAGTGAATCCCAGCTAGCGGGGGGCTCCACAGATACGCAGTATTTT. Encoded protein: CASSESQLAGGSTDTQYF. V is TRBV2 and J is TRBJ2-3; 11 bases are a match to TRBD2. This CDR3 is 18 amino acids long. Per germline, CDR1 SNHLY and CDR2 FYNNEI. Unmatched junction bases numbered 9, after V lost 2 bases and J lost 2 bases.

This rearrangement joins TRBV5-5 to TRBJ2-2, with TRBD1 identical over 8 bases. This CDR3 region has 16 residues. Germline trimming cut 0 bases from V and 4 bases from J; bases unmatched to any gene: 5. Looked up from germline, CDR1 is SGHKS and CDR2 is YYEKEE (reference sequence). The DNA for the CDR3 is TGTGCCAGCAGCTTGGATCCCAGGGGGCTCACCGGGGAGCTGTTTTTT. Protein product: CASSLDPRGLTGELFF.

This rearrangement joins TRBV5-5 to TRBJ1-5; no clear D. CDR1 is SGHKS and CDR2 is YYEKEE in the germline V gene (reference sequence). V shed 0 bases and J shed 2 bases, with 9 bases lying between them. The CDR3 is 15 residues long. CDR3 in DNA: TGTGCCAGCAGCTTGGATTCGACCGGCAATCAGCCCCAGCATTTT. It codes for CASSLDSTGNQPQHF.

This clone appeared a single time. V usage is TRBV19 and J usage is TRBJ2-1; a possible D gene is TRBD1 (6 bases). The V and J ends lost 5 bases and 4 bases respectively, with 9 bases between them. Germline V lookup: CDR1 LNHDA, CDR2 SQIVND (reference sequence). The CDR3 has 13 amino acids. The CDR3 loop reads CASSFTGYNEQFF. The CDR3 nucleotides are TGTGCCAGTAGTTTTACAGGGTACAATGAGCAGTTCTTC.

The rearrangement uses TRBV7-3 and TRBJ2-5, with 9 positions matching TRBD1. Germline values: CDR1 SGHTA, CDR2 FQGTGA. J lost 3 bases, V lost 8 bases, and 7 bases had no gene match. CDR3 length: 14 amino acids. CDR3 amino acids: CASARTGAEETQYF. The CDR3 DNA reads TGTGCCAGCGCTCGGACAGGGGCCGAAGAGACCCAGTACTTC.

J is TRBJ2-3 and V is TRBV11-2; D gene uncertain. This CDR3 comprises 15 residues. The V end lost 1 base, the J end lost 4 bases, and 12 bases lay between the germline ends. Germline V gene lookup returns CDR1 SGHAT and CDR2 FQNNGV. The CDR3 DNA is TGTGCCAGCAGCTTAGGGCTTAATTGGGCAGATACGCAGTATTTT. It is translated as CASSLGLNWADTQYF.

This clone was recorded only once. The gene calls are TRBV28 and TRBJ2-2; no clear D. There are 17 residues in the CDR3. CDR1 is MDHEN, CDR2 SYDVKM, per germline. V lost 7 bases, J lost 4 bases, and 22 bases lay in between. The CDR3 nucleotides read TGTGCCAGCATTTCCCCGGGCAGAACCGTACCCACCGGGGAGCTGTTTTTT. As protein: CASISPGRTVPTGELFF.

The chain is built from TRBV25-1 and TRBJ1-1, with D possibly matching TRBD1 (6 bases). V was shortened by 10 bases and J by 0 bases, with 18 bases between the two germline ends. Germline V gene lookup returns CDR1 MGHDK and CDR2 SYGVNS. The length of the CDR3 is 15 residues. The DNA for the CDR3 is TGTGCCACCTCCCACCTGAGGGGGATGAACACTGAAGCTTTCTTT. It is translated as CATSHLRGMNTEAFF.

With regard to this clone: This same CDR3 is encoded by further DNA sequences in the sample. The CDR3 DNA sequence: TGTGCCAGCAGTCCAATACAGGGGCACGAGCAGTACGTC. Translated: CASSPIQGHEQYV. The chain employs TRBV6-5 and TRBJ2-7, with 7 bases aligning to TRBD1. The CDR3 is 13 residues long. Germline lookup yields CDR1 MNHEY and CDR2 SVGAGI. The ends lost 5 bases at V and 5 bases at J; junction bases unmatched: 6.

The chain links TRBV6-1 to TRBJ1-2; D gene ambiguous. Germline CDR1 reads MNHNS; CDR2 reads SASEGT. This CDR3 spans 14 amino acids. The V end was cut by 1 base, the J end by 4 bases, with 10 bases between. The DNA of the CDR3 is TGTGCCAGCAGTGAAGTGGGCAGCTTCTATGGCTACACCTTC. Translating it yields CASSEVGSFYGYTF.

The chain couples TRBV9 to TRBJ2-1; 10 bases are a match to TRBD2. V trimming: 3 bases; J trimming: 8 bases; junction bases outside the gene matches: 20. CDR1 and CDR2 (germline): SGDLS, YYNGEE. This CDR3 contains 19 residues. For the CDR3, the DNA is TGTGCCAGCAGCGCCCCCCGGGGGGGTAGCGGGGGGCGAGGGGATGAGCAGTTCTTC. This translates into CASSAPRGGSGGRGDEQFF.

This clone was detected only once. This chain joins TRBV5-1 and TRBJ2-6; D gene ambiguous. The germline gives CDR1 SGHRS, CDR2 YFSETQ. The CDR3 sequence is 15 residues long. The V end was cut by 3 bases, the J end by 0 bases, with 7 bases between. The CDR3: CASSSDLSGANVLTF. In nucleotides, the CDR3 is TGCGCCAGCAGCTCCGACCTCTCTGGGGCCAACGTCCTGACTTTC.

The chain is built from TRBV7-7 and TRBJ2-5, with D tentatively TRBD1 (5 bases). The CDR3 contains 13 residues. The germline V gene has CDR1 SSHAT and CDR2 FNYEAQ (reference sequence). V lost 5 bases and J lost 5, with 12 bases in between. CDR3 nucleotide sequence: TGTGCCAGCAGCATCAGACAGTCCGAGACCCAGTACTTC. Its protein product is CASSIRQSETQYF.

V and J are TRBV29-1 and TRBJ1-2, with D unclear. The CDR3 extends over 15 amino acids. Deletions cut 6 bases from V and 4 bases from J, with 21 bases between. Germline V gives CDR1 SQVTM, CDR2 ANQGSEA. This CDR3 is CSVTPGIGIGYGYTF. CDR3 DNA: TGCAGCGTCACTCCCGGTATAGGGATTGGCTATGGCTACACCTTC.

CDR3: CAISGQGGSQPQHF. CDR3 nucleotide sequence: TGTGCCATCAGTGGACAGGGGGGAAGTCAGCCCCAGCATTTT. The V gene is TRBV10-3, the J gene TRBJ1-5; 9 bases fit TRBD1. V was pared by 4 bases and J by 6 bases, with 4 bases of the junction left unmatched. Germline V CDR1 and CDR2: ENHRY, SYGVKD. The CDR3 is made up of 14 amino acids.

V usage is TRBV11-2 and J usage is TRBJ2-2; 14 bases are shared with TRBD2. This CDR3 spans 16 amino acids. In germline, CDR1 is SGHAT, CDR2 FQNNGV. V shed 5 bases and J 8 bases; nucleotides not matched to a gene: 7. The CDR3 is CASSTPGLAGVGELFF. The CDR3 DNA reads as TGTGCCAGCAGCACTCCGGGACTAGCGGGGGTGGGGGAGCTGTTTTTT.

The chain has TRBV30 and TRBJ1-2, with a tentative D call TRBD1 (5 bases). The CDR3 contains 14 residues. Trimming cost V 4 bases and J 0 bases, with 12 bases left between them. Looked up from germline, CDR1 is GTSNPN and CDR2 is SVGIG (reference sequence). Here the CDR3 reads CAWIGTASNYGYTF. The CDR3 region has the DNA TGTGCCTGGATTGGGACTGCTTCTAACTATGGCTACACCTTC.

This chain connects TRBV27 to TRBJ1-5; D is unresolved. Germline V gives CDR1 MNHEY, CDR2 SMNVEV (reference sequence). Trimming removed 0 bases at V and 2 bases at J, with 2 bases between. This CDR3 is built from 13 residues. The CDR3 coding sequence is TGTGCCAGCAGTTTATCGGGCAATCAGCCCCAGCATTTT. This gives the protein CASSLSGNQPQHF.

The chain uses TRBV6-6 and TRBJ1-1, with D perhaps matching TRBD1 (6 bases). CDR1 is MNHNY and CDR2 is SVGAGI in the germline V gene (reference sequence). This CDR3 region has 12 residues. V lost 9 bases and J 1 base, leaving 9 bases between the germline ends. CDR3 region: CASQTGNTEAFF. Here the CDR3 DNA reads TGTGCCAGTCAGACAGGGAACACTGAAGCTTTCTTT.